The rows below give T cell receptor beta chains drawn from one sample of a study of PD-1 blockade in classical Hodgkin lymphoma. Assay: immunoSEQ multiplex PCR; the TCRdb copy retains only in-frame clones and omits some. The sample has approximately 61,000 clones, roughly 87% seen once. Sequenced here: peripheral blood mononuclear cells (PBMCs), sampled before the fourth cycle of nivolumab. The receptors originated from a human donor with classical Hodgkin lymphoma. The CDR3 runs from the conserved cysteine through the conserved F or W. D genes are given only for firm matches. Only some rows state a clone size, as once, few, many or a class for expanded clones.

clone size	V gene	J gene	D gene	CDR3 protein	CDR3 DNA
NA	TRBV5-1	TRBJ2-2	NA	CASSLYEGGTGELFF	TGCGCCAGCAGCTTGTATGAGGGCGGTACCGGGGAGCTGTTTTTT
NA	TRBV5-1	TRBJ1-5	NA	CASSLLPGSQPQHF	TGCGCCAGCAGCTTGCTCCCGGGATCTCAGCCCCAGCATTTT
once	TRBV15	TRBJ2-2	TRBD1	CATSRRQGTGELFF	TGTGCCACCAGCAGAAGACAGGGCACCGGGGAGCTGTTTTTT
NA	TRBV6-6	TRBJ2-7	NA	CASSYSGAYEQYF	TGTGCCAGCAGTTATTCAGGGGCCTACGAGCAGTACTTC
NA	TRBV5-1	TRBJ1-1	NA	CASSQDGTDTEAFF	TGCGCCAGCAGCCAGGACGGGACGGACACTGAAGCTTTCTTT
once	TRBV5-1	TRBJ2-5	NA	CASSLWGSETQYF	TGCGCCAGCAGCTTGTGGGGGTCGGAGACCCAGTACTTC
NA	TRBV5-1	TRBJ2-5	TRBD2	CASSWSGGQEETQYF	TGCGCCAGCAGCTGGAGCGGGGGGCAAGAAGAGACCCAGTACTTC
NA	TRBV28	TRBJ1-5	TRBD1	CASSFLQGPKPQHF	TGTGCCAGCAGCTTCCTACAGGGGCCCAAGCCCCAGCATTTT
NA	TRBV5-1	TRBJ1-5	NA	CASSPGDNNQPQHF	TGCGCCAGCAGCCCCGGGGATAACAATCAGCCCCAGCATTTT
NA	TRBV11-2	TRBJ1-1	NA	CASSLALGGITEAFF	TGTGCCAGCAGCTTAGCTTTGGGTGGAATTACTGAAGCTTTCTTT
NA	TRBV7-7	TRBJ2-1	NA	CASSDIPEDEQFF	TGTGCCAGCAGCGACATTCCCGAGGATGAGCAGTTCTTC
NA	TRBV15	TRBJ1-6	NA	CATSREVPFNPTHNSPLHF	TGTGCCACCAGCAGAGAAGTGCCATTTAACCCTACACACAATTCACCCCTCCACTTT
NA	TRBV10-2	TRBJ1-1	NA	CASSSGQNTEAFF	TGCGCCAGCAGTTCCGGACAGAACACTGAAGCTTTCTTT
few	TRBV7-9	TRBJ2-3	NA	CASSFDTDTQYF	TGTGCCAGCAGCTTCGACACAGATACGCAGTATTTT
NA	TRBV7-9	TRBJ1-1	NA	CASSPQRSMVAEAFF	TGTGCCAGCAGCCCCCAACGTTCTATGGTTGCTGAAGCTTTCTTT
NA	TRBV7-9	TRBJ1-2	NA	CASSLAREGRVDGYTF	TGTGCCAGCAGCTTAGCGCGCGAGGGGCGGGTGGATGGCTACACCTTC
NA	TRBV19	TRBJ2-7	NA	CASSPFWSSYEQYF	TGTGCCAGTAGTCCCTTCTGGAGCTCCTACGAGCAGTACTTC
NA	TRBV5-6	TRBJ1-2	NA	CASSSRGYGYTF	TGTGCCAGCAGTTCCAGGGGCTATGGCTACACCTTC
NA	TRBV18	TRBJ1-1	NA	CASSPGGRNTEAFF	TGTGCCAGCTCACCGGGGGGGCGGAACACTGAAGCTTTCTTT
NA	TRBV7-5	TRBJ2-6	NA	CQKVDLSRQSRANVLTF	TGCCAGAAGGTTGACTTAAGTAGACAAAGTCGGGCCAACGTCCTGACTTTC
once	TRBV28	TRBJ2-7	TRBD1	CASSPTGTAGSYEQYF	TGTGCCAGCAGCCCGACCGGGACAGCCGGCTCCTACGAGCAGTACTTC
NA	TRBV30	TRBJ1-6	NA	CAWTSGLLNSPLHF	TGTGCCTGGACCAGCGGGCTGCTTAATTCACCCCTCCACTTT
NA	TRBV7-9	TRBJ1-5	NA	CASSSGTPGYQPQHF	TGTGCCAGCAGCTCCGGGACCCCGGGGTATCAGCCCCAGCATTTT
NA	TRBV5-1	TRBJ1-3	NA	CASRPASSGNTIYF	TGCGCCAGCAGACCAGCGAGCTCTGGAAACACCATATATTTT
NA	TRBV4-1	TRBJ2-3	TRBD2	CASSPTSGDTDTQYF	TGCGCCAGCAGCCCGACTAGCGGGGACACAGATACGCAGTATTTT
few	TRBV6-5	TRBJ1-2	NA	CASGTVRGFGYGYTF	TGTGCCAGCGGGACCGTCAGGGGCTTCGGGTATGGCTACACCTTC
NA	TRBV2	TRBJ1-5	TRBD1	CASSVRQGGLGQPQHF	TGTGCCAGCAGTGTAAGACAGGGAGGACTCGGTCAGCCCCAGCATTTT
NA	TRBV5-1	TRBJ2-3	TRBD2	CASSLVGLAHGNTQYF	TGCGCCAGCAGCTTGGTTGGACTAGCACACGGGAATACGCAGTATTTT
few	TRBV5-1	TRBJ2-5	NA	CASSLQGGETQYF	TGCGCCAGCAGCTTGCAGGGTGGAGAGACCCAGTACTTC
NA	TRBV7-9	TRBJ2-3	TRBD2	CASSSPRGLAGSRDTQYF	TGTGCCAGCAGCTCCCCCCGGGGACTAGCGGGGAGCCGGGATACGCAGTATTTT
NA	TRBV6-5	TRBJ1-1	TRBD1	CASSLTGGLNTEAFF	TGTGCCAGCAGTCTAACAGGGGGCTTGAACACTGAAGCTTTCTTT
NA	TRBV27	TRBJ1-5	NA	CASSLSPHQPQHF	TGTGCCAGCAGTTTATCCCCCCATCAGCCCCAGCATTTT
NA	TRBV5-1	TRBJ1-4	NA	CASKKQPSTNEKLFF	TGCGCCAGCAAGAAACAACCCTCAACTAATGAAAAACTGTTTTTT
NA	TRBV2	TRBJ2-2	TRBD2	CASSASGGAIGELFF	TGTGCCAGCAGTGCGAGCGGGGGGGCCATCGGGGAGCTGTTTTTT
NA	TRBV5-1	TRBJ1-2	NA	CASSPNSDRLYGYTF	TGCGCCAGCAGCCCGAATTCCGACAGGCTCTATGGCTACACCTTC
few	TRBV19	TRBJ1-5	NA	CASSIDRVQPQHF	TGTGCCAGTAGTATAGACAGGGTCCAGCCCCAGCATTTT
NA	TRBV7-9	TRBJ2-3	TRBD1	CASGRRQGHTDTQYF	TGTGCCAGCGGCCGTAGACAGGGCCACACAGATACGCAGTATTTT
NA	TRBV6-6	TRBJ1-4	NA	CASSPTTEKLFF	TGTGCCAGCAGTCCGACAACTGAAAAACTGTTTTTT
NA	TRBV7-9	TRBJ2-5	NA	CASSFPRLQGGETQYF	TGTGCCAGCAGCTTTCCCCGCCTACAGGGGGGGGAGACCCAGTACTTC
NA	TRBV29-1	TRBJ2-7	NA	CSVSPGPSYEQYF	TGCAGCGTGAGCCCGGGTCCTTCCTACGAGCAGTACTTC
NA	TRBV25-1	TRBJ1-1	NA	CASSEWWNTEAFF	TGTGCCAGCAGTGAATGGTGGAACACTGAAGCTTTCTTT
NA	TRBV11-2	TRBJ1-2	NA	CASSLSGSGHYGYTF	TGTGCCAGCAGCTTATCTGGCAGTGGGCACTATGGCTACACCTTC
NA	TRBV6-5	TRBJ1-2	TRBD1	CASSYSRTGYGYTF	TGTGCCAGCAGTTACTCGAGGACAGGGTATGGCTACACCTTC
NA	TRBV6-5	TRBJ2-4	TRBD1	CASSRQGKDIQYF	TGTGCCAGCAGCCGACAGGGTAAAGACATTCAGTACTTC
once	TRBV6-6	TRBJ2-2	NA	CASRGYTNTGELFF	TGTGCCAGCAGGGGCTACACGAACACCGGGGAGCTGTTTTTT
NA	TRBV7-9	TRBJ2-7	TRBD1	CASSRQGGSYEQYF	TGTGCCAGCAGCAGACAGGGGGGATCCTACGAGCAGTACTTC
NA	TRBV19	TRBJ2-1	TRBD1	CASSPHLGQAYNEQFF	TGTGCCAGTAGCCCCCACCTCGGACAGGCCTACAATGAGCAGTTCTTC
NA	TRBV2	TRBJ2-1	NA	CASSQNPVREQFF	TGTGCCAGCAGCCAAAACCCCGTAAGAGAGCAGTTCTTC
NA	TRBV5-1	TRBJ2-3	NA	CASSLTVPPTDTQYF	TGCGCCAGCAGCTTGACAGTCCCGCCTACAGATACGCAGTATTTT
NA	TRBV5-1	TRBJ2-1	TRBD2	CASSLDGAGTRYNEQFF	TGCGCCAGCAGCTTGGATGGAGCGGGGACTCGTTACAATGAGCAGTTCTTC
NA	TRBV7-2	TRBJ1-4	TRBD1	CASSFRDRGREKLFF	TGTGCCAGCAGCTTCCGGGACAGGGGACGGGAAAAACTGTTTTTT
NA	TRBV7-9	TRBJ1-4	NA	CASSLGGSNEKLFF	TGTGCCAGCAGCTTAGGGGGATCTAATGAAAAACTGTTTTTT
few	TRBV28	TRBJ1-1	NA	CASSHTPQFFQQNTEAFF	TGTGCCAGCAGTCATACCCCTCAGTTTTTCCAGCAGAACACTGAAGCTTTCTTT
NA	TRBV7-9	TRBJ1-3	NA	CASSLALGSGNTIYF	TGTGCCAGCAGCTTAGCTCTGGGTTCTGGAAACACCATATATTTT
NA	TRBV6-6	TRBJ1-5	NA	CASNQPREGNQPQHF	TGTGCCAGCAACCAACCCAGAGAGGGCAATCAGCCCCAGCATTTT
NA	TRBV5-1	TRBJ2-5	NA	CASSLGGQETQYF	TGCGCCAGCAGCCTGGGGGGTCAAGAGACCCAGTACTTC